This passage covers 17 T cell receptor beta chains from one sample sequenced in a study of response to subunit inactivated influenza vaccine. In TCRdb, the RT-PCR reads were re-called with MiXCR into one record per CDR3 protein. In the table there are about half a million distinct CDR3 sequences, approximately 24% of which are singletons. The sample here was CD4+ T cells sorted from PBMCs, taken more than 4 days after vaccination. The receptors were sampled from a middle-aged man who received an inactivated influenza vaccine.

Here the CDR3 DNA reads TGCAGTGCTGTGGGGGGCGGGCGGTACATTCAGTACTTC. Translation gives CSAVGGGRYIQYF. This chain connects TRBV20-1 to TRBJ2-4; D could derive from TRBD1 or TRBD2 (6 bases each). V lost 5 bases, J lost 8 bases, and 16 bases lay in between. The V gene's germline CDR1 is DFQATT and CDR2 SNEGSKA (reference sequence). This CDR3 is 13 amino acids long.

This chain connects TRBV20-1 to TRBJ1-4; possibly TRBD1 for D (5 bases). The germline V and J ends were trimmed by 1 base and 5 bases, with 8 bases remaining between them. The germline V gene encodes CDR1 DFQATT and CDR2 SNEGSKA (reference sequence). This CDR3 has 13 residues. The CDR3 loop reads CSARGSGNEKLFF. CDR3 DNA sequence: TGCAGTGCTAGAGGGTCAGGGAATGAAAAACTGTTTTTT.

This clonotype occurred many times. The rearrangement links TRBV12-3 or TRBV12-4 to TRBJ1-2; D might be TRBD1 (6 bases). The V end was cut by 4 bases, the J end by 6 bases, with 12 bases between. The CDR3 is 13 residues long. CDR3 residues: CASSSRRDNGYTF. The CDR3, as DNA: TGTGCCAGCAGTTCGCGGAGGGACAATGGCTACACCTTC.

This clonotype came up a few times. CDR3 loop: CASSLSQAGSNQPQHF. Here the CDR3 DNA reads TGTGCCAGCAGCCTATCACAGGCAGGTAGCAATCAGCCCCAGCATTTT. This rearrangement joins TRBV12-3 or TRBV12-4 to TRBJ1-5; D is perhaps TRBD1 (5 bases). The CDR3 covers 16 residues. V was trimmed by 6 bases and J by 0 bases, leaving 15 bases between them.

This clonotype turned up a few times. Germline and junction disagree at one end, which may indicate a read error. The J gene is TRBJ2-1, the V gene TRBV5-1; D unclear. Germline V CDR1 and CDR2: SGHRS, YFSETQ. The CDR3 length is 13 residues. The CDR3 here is CASSGDSYNEQFF. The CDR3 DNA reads TGTGCCAGCAGTGGGGATAGCTACAATGAGCAGTTCTTC.

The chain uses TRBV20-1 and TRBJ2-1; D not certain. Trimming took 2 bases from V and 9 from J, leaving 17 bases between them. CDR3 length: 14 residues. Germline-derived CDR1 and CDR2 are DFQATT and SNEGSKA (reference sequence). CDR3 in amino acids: CSARSELRVVEQFF. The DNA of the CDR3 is TGCAGTGCTAGATCGGAGCTCCGGGTCGTTGAGCAGTTCTTC.

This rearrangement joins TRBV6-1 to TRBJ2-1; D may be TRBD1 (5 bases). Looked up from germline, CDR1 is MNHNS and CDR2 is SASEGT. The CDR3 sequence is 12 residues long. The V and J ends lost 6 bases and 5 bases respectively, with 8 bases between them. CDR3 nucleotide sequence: TGTGCCAGCAGGACAGTCAACAATGAGCAGTTCTTC. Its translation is CASRTVNNEQFF.

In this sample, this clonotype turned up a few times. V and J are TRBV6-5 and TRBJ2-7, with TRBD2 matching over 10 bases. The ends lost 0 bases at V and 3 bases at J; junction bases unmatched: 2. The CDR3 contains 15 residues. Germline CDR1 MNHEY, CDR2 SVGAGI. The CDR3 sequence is CASSYSASGSYEQYF. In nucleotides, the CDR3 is TGTGCCAGCAGTTACTCGGCTAGCGGGAGCTACGAGCAGTACTTC.

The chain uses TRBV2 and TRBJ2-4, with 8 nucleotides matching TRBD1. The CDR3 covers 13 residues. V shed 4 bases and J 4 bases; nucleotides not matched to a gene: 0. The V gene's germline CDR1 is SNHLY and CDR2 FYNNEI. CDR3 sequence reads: CASSGDRKNIQYF. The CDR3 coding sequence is TGTGCCAGCAGTGGGGACAGGAAAAACATTCAGTACTTC.

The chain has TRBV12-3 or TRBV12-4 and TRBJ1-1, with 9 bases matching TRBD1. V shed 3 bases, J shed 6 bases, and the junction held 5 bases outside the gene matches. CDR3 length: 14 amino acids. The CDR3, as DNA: TGTGCCAGCAGTTTTTCGGGACAGGGCGCTGAAGCTTTCTTT. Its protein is CASSFSGQGAEAFF.

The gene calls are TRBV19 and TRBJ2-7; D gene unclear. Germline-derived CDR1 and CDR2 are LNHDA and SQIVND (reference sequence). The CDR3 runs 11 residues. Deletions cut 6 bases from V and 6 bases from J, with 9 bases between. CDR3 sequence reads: CASSRWGEQYF. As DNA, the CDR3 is TGTGCCAGTAGCCGGTGGGGCGAGCAGTACTTC.

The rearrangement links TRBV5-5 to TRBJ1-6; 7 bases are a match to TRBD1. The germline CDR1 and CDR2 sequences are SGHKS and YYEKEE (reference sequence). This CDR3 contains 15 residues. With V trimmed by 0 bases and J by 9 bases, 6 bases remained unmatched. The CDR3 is CASSLDRGLSSPLHF. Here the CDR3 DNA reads TGTGCCAGCAGCTTGGACAGGGGTTTAAGTTCACCCCTCCACTTT.

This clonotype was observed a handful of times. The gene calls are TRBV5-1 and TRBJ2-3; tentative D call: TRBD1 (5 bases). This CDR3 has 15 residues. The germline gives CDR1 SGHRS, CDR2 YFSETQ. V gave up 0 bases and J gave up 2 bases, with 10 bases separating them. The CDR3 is CASSLDRPPTDTQYF. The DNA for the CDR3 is TGCGCCAGCAGCTTGGACAGGCCACCCACAGATACGCAGTATTTT.

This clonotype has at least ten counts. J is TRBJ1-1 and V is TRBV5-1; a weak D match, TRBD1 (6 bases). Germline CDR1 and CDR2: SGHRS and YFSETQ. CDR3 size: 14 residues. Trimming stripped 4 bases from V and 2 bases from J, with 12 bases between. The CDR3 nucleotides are TGCGCCAGCAGCAAGGGGGGCCCAAACACTGAAGCTTTCTTT. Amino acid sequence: CASSKGGPNTEAFF.

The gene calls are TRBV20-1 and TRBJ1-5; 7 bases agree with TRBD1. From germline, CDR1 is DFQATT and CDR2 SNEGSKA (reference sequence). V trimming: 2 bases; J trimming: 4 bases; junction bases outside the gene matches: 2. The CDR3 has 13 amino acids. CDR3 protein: CSARRDSNQPQHF. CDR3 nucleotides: TGCAGTGCTAGAAGGGACAGTAATCAGCCCCAGCATTTT.

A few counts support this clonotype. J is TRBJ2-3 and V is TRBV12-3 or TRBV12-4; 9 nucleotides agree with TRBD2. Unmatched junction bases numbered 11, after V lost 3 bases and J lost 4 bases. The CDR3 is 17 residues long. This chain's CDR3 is CASSFRASGMTADTQYF. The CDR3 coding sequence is TGTGCCAGCAGTTTTAGGGCTAGCGGGATGACTGCAGATACGCAGTATTTT.

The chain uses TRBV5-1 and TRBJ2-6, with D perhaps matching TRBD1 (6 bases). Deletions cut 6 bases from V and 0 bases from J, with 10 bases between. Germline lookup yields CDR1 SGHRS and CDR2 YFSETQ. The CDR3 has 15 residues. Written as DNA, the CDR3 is TGCGCCAGCAAGACAGGCTTCTCTGGGGCCAACGTCCTGACTTTC. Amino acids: CASKTGFSGANVLTF.